This T cell receptor (beta chain) was sequenced in a study of blood T cell repertoires in COVID-19. Study details: Samples taken during acute and convalescent COVID-19 were collected in the United States, Italy and Spain.

Generated by immunoSEQ multiplex PCR, the TCRdb table keeps only in-frame clones and is missing some. The sample has 180,000 or so clones, approximately 88% seen once. CDR3 size: 16 residues. The trim removed 3 bases at V and 5 bases at J, leaving 5 bases unmatched. Per germline, CDR1 SGHRS and CDR2 YFSETQ. Participants were aged about 18 to 100 years from more than 20 US areas. Grouping used clinical history reported by participants in a survey and questionnaire. Resolution of symptoms, clearance, or two negative PCRs was present in recovered Cohort 3 donors. The V and J genes are TRBV5-1 and TRBJ2-2, with 12 bases identical to TRBD2. This sequence was found in a woman aged 55-70 years who had recovered from COVID-19. What was sequenced was PBMCs or T cells enriched from blood (not recorded which). The chain's CDR3 is CASSWTLAGGTGELFF. In DNA form, the CDR3 reads TGCGCCAGCAGCTGGACACTAGCGGGGGGTACCGGGGAGCTGTTTTTT.